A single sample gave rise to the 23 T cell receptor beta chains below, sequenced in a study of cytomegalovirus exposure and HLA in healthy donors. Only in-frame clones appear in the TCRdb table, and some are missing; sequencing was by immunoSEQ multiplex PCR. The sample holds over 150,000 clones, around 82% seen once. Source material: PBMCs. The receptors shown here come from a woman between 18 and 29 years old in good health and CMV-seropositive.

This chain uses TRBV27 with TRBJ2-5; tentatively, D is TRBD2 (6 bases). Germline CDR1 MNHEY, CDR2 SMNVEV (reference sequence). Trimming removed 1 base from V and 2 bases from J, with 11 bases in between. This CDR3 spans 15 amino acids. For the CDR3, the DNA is TGTGCCAGCAGTTTATGGGGGGTGGGGCAAGAGACCCAGTACTTC. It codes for CASSLWGVGQETQYF.

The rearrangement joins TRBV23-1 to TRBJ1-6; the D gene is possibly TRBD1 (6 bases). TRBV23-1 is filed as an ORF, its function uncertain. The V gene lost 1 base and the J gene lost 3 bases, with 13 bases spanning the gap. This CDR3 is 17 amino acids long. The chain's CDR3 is CASSQYNRAVYNSPLHF. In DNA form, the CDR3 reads TGCGCCAGCAGTCAATATAACAGGGCCGTCTATAATTCACCCCTCCACTTT.

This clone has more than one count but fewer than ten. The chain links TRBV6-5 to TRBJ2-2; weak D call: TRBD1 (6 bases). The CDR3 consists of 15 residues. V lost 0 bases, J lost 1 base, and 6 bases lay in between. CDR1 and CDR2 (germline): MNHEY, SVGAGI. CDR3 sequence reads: CASSYSTGNTGELFF. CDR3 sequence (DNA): TGTGCCAGCAGTTACTCGACAGGGAACACCGGGGAGCTGTTTTTT.

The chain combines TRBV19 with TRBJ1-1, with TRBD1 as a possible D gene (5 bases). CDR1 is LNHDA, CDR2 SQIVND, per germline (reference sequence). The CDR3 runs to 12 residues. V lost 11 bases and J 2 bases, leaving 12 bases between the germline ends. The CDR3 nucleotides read TGTGCCGTTCAGGGCCCAAACACTGAAGCTTTCTTT. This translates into CAVQGPNTEAFF.

CDR3 region: CASSVDRDNQPQHF. The CDR3 DNA follows: TGTGCCAGCAGCGTGGACAGGGACAATCAGCCCCAGCATTTT. The gene calls are TRBV11-2 and TRBJ1-5, with 8 bases fitting TRBD1. CDR1 is SGHAT and CDR2 is FQNNGV in the germline V gene. With 5 bases clipped from V and 3 bases from J, the junction kept 3 bases outside the gene matches. This CDR3 has 14 amino acids.

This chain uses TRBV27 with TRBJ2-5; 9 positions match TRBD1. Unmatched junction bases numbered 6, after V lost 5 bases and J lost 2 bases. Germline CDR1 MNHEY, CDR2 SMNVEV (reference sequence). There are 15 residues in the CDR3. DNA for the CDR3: TGTGCCAGCAGTAACCCAGGACAGGGGCAAGAGACCCAGTACTTC. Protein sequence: CASSNPGQGQETQYF.

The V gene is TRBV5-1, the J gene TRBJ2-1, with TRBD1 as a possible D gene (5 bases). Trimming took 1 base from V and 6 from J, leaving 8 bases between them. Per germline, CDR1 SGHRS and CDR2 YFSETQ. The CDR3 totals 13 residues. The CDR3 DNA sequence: TGCGCCAGCAGCTTGCGCCAGGGCAATGAGCAGTTCTTC. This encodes CASSLRQGNEQFF.

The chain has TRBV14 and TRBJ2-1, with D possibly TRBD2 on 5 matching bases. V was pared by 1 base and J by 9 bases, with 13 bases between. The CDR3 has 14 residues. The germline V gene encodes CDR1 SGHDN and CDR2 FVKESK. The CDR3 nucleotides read TGTGCCAGCAGCCAAGTGGGTTCGGGAAGTGAGCAGTTCTTC. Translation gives CASSQVGSGSEQFF.

CDR3 bases: TGTGCCACCAGCACCACAGGGTTCAGCAATCAGCCCCAGCATTTT. Translated: CATSTTGFSNQPQHF. J is TRBJ1-5 and V is TRBV15, with D possibly being TRBD1 (6 bases). The CDR3 runs to 15 residues. Germline-derived CDR1 and CDR2 are LNHNV and YYDKDF (reference sequence). Deletions cut 4 bases from V and 1 base from J, with 11 bases between.

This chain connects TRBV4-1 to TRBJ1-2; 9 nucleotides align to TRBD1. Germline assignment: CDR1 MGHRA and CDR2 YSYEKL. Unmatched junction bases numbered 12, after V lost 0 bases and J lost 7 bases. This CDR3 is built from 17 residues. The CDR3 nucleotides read TGCGCCAGCAGCCAAGATGAGGTCGCACAGGGGGCTTTTGGCTACACCTTC. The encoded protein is CASSQDEVAQGAFGYTF.

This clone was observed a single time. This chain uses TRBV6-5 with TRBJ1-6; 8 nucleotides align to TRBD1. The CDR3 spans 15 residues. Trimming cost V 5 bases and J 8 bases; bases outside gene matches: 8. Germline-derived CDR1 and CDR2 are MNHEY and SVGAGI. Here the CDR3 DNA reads TGTGCCAGCAGTCAAAACAGGGGGGGGGATTCACCCCTCCACTTT. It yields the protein CASSQNRGGDSPLHF.

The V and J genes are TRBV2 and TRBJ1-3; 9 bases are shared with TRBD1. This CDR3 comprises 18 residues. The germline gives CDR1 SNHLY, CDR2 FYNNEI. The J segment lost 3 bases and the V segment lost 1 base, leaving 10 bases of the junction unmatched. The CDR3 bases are TGTGCCAGCAGTGAAGGGTGGGACAGGGCAGTGGTTGGAAACACCATATATTTT. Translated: CASSEGWDRAVVGNTIYF.

The DNA of the CDR3 is TGTGCCATCAGTGAGTCGCCAGGGGCCGGCTATGGCTACACCTTC. Its translation is CAISESPGAGYGYTF. The chain carries TRBV10-3 and TRBJ1-2; a weak D match, TRBD1 (6 bases). Per the germline V gene, CDR1 is ENHRY and CDR2 is SYGVKD. Trimming pared 0 bases from V and 4 bases from J, leaving 12 bases between. The CDR3 contains 15 residues.

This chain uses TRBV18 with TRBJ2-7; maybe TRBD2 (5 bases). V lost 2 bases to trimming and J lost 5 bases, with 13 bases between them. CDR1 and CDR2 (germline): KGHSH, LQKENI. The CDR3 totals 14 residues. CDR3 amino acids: CASSPIAAGDEQYF. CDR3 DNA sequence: TGTGCCAGCTCACCAATCGCCGCCGGGGACGAGCAGTACTTC. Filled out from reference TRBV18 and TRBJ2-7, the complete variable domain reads NAGVMQNPRHLVRRRGQEARLRCSPMKGHSHVYWYRQLPEEGLKFMVYLQKENIIDESGMPKERFSAEFPKEGPSILRIQQVVRGDSAAYFCASSPIAAGDEQYFGPGTRLTVT.

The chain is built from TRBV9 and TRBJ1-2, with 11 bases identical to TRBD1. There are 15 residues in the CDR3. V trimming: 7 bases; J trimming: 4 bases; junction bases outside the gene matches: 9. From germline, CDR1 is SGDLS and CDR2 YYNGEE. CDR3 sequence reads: CASSVGQGDFYGYTF. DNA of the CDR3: TGTGCCAGCTCCGTGGGACAGGGGGATTTCTATGGCTACACCTTC.

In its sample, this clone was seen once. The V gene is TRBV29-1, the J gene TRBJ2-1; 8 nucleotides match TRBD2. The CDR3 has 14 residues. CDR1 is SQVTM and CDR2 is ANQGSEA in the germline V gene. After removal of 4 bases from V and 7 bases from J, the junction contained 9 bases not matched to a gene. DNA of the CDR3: TGCAGCGTTGGCTGGCGGGGGGCCATTAATGAGCAGTTCTTC. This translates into CSVGWRGAINEQFF.

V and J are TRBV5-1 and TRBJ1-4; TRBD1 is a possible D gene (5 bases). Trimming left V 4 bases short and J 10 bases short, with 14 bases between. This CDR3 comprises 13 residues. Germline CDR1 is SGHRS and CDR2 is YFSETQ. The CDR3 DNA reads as TGCGCCAGCAGCCGGGACGGGGAGGGAAAACTGTTTTTT. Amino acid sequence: CASSRDGEGKLFF. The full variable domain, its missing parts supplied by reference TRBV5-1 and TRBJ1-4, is KAGVTQTPRYLIKTRGQQVTLSCSPISGHRSVSWYQQTPGQGLQFLFEYFSETQRNKGNFPGRFSGRQFSNSRSEMNVSTLELGDSALYLCASSRDGEGKLFFGSGTQLSVL.

CDR3 sequence: CASSLGQGGYGYTF. Written as DNA, the CDR3 is TGTGCCAGCAGCTTGGGACAGGGAGGCTATGGCTACACCTTC. This chain uses TRBV13 with TRBJ1-2; TRBD1 aligns across 9 bases. The length of the CDR3 is 14 residues. Germline V gives CDR1 PRHDT, CDR2 FYEKMQ (reference sequence). The V and J ends lost 3 bases and 4 bases, in that order; junction bases with no gene match: 3.

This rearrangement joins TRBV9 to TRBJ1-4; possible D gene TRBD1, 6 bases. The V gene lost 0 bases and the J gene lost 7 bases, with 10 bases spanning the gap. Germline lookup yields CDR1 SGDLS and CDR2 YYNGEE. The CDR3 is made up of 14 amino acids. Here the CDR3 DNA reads TGTGCCAGCAGCGTAGAGGGGGGGCTTGAAAAACTGTTTTTT. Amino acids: CASSVEGGLEKLFF.

CDR3 in amino acids: CASRPSGNGNTIYF. The CDR3 coding sequence is TGTGCCAGCAGACCGTCGGGGAATGGAAACACCATATATTTT. The chain recombines TRBV27 with TRBJ1-3; D is uncertain. Germline CDR1 reads MNHEY; CDR2 reads SMNVEV (reference sequence). This CDR3 is built from 14 residues. V gave up 6 bases and J gave up 3 bases, with 12 bases separating them.

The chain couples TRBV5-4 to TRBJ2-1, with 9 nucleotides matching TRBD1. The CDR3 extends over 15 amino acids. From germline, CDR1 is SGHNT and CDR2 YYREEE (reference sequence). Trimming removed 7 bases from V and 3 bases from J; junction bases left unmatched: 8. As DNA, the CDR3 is TGTGCCAGCCGCCTCGGACAGGGGTACTACAATGAGCAGTTCTTC. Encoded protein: CASRLGQGYYNEQFF.

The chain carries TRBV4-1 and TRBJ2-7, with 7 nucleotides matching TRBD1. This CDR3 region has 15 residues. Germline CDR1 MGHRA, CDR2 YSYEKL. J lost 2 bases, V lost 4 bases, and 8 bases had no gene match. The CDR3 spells CASSPIMQGAYEQYF. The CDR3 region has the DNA TGCGCCAGCAGCCCGATAATGCAGGGGGCCTACGAGCAGTACTTC.

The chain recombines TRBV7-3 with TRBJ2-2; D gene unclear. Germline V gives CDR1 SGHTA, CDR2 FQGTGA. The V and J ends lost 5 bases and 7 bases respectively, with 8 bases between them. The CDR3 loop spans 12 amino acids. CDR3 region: CASSPRGGELFF. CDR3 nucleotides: TGTGCCAGCAGCCCTCGAGGCGGGGAGCTGTTTTTT.